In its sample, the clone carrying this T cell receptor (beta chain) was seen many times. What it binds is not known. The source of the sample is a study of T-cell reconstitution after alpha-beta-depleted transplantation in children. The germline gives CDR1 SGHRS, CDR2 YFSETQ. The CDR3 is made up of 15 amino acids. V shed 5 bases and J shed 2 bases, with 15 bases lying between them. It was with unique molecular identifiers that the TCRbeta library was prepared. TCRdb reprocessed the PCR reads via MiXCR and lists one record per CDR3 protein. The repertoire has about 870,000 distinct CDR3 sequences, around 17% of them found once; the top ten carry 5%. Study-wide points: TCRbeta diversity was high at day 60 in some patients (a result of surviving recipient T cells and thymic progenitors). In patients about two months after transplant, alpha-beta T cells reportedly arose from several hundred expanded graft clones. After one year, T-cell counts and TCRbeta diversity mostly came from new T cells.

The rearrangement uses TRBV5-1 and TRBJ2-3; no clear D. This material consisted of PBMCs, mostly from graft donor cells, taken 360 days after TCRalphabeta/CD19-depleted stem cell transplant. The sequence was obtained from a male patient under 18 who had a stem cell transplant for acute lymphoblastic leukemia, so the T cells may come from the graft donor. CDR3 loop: CASSMAAISTDTQYF. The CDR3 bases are TGCGCCAGCAGTATGGCGGCAATATCCACAGATACGCAGTATTTT.